These T cell receptor beta chains were read from a single sample in a study of tumor-infiltrating lymphocytes in primary liver carcinoma. TCRdb itself ran the multiplex PCR reads through MiXCR, one entry per CDR3 protein. The data contain approximately 300,000 distinct CDR3 sequences, roughly 60% of them seen just once; the ten biggest clones take up approximately 9%. The sequencing sample was made of peripheral blood. The source of these receptors is a man aged 40-55 years with primary liver carcinoma and hepatitis B virus infection. CDR3s include the opening cysteine and the closing phenylalanine or tryptophan. The order of the fields is V gene, J gene, D gene, clone size, CDR3 DNA, CDR3 protein. D genes are given only for firm matches. Some rows mark clone size as missing; the rest say once, few, many or name a class of expanded clone.

TRBV11-2,TRBJ2-1,-,once,TGTGCCAGCAACTTAGTGTCGGGGGAAGATAGTGAGCAGTTCTTC,CASNLVSGEDSEQFF
TRBV5-6,TRBJ2-7,-,few,TGTGCCAGCAGCGCACAAGCCCACCGGAGCTCCTACGAGCAGTACTTC,CASSAQAHRSSYEQYF
TRBV12-3/TRBV12-4,TRBJ1-3,-,-,TGTGCCAGCAGTCCCCGAGTCGGGGGGTACTCTGGAAACATCATATATTTT,CASSPRVGGYSGNIIYF
TRBV2,TRBJ2-7,TRBD1,-,TGTGCCAGCCAGCCCGACAGGGACTACGAGCAGTACTTC,CASQPDRDYEQYF
TRBV5-1,TRBJ2-3,-,-,TGCGCCCGCAGCTCCACAGGGATCTTCACAGATACGCAGTATTTT,CARSSTGIFTDTQYF
TRBV30,TRBJ1-1,-,-,TGTGCCTGGAGTGTAGAGGGGGGTAAAGAAGCTTTCTTT,CAWSVEGGKEAFF
TRBV29-1,TRBJ2-1,TRBD2,many,TGCAGCGTTGCGGGACTAGCGGGCCCCATTGAGGATGAGCAGTTCTTC,CSVAGLAGPIEDEQFF
TRBV29-1,TRBJ2-1,-,-,TGTAGCATTGCCCAGGACTCCTACAATGAGCAGTTCTTC,CSIAQDSYNEQFF
TRBV6-6,TRBJ2-7,TRBD2,many,TGTGCCAGCAAGCGGGAGGGCTCCTACGAGCAGTACTTC,CASKREGSYEQYF
TRBV28,TRBJ1-3,TRBD1,many,TGTGCCAGCAGTTTTCAGGGACAGTACTCTGGAAACACCATATATTTT,CASSFQGQYSGNTIYF
TRBV6-5,TRBJ1-1,-,many,TGTGCCAGCAGGGGACCCACTGAAGCTTTCTTT,CASRGPTEAFF
TRBV2,TRBJ2-3,TRBD2,-,TGTGCCAGCAGACTTTTCGTACTAGCGGGTAGCCCAGATACGCAGTATTTT,CASRLFVLAGSPDTQYF
TRBV12-3/TRBV12-4,TRBJ1-1,-,-,TGTGCCAGCAGGTATGTGGCTGCTGAAGCTTTCTTT,CASRYVAAEAFF
TRBV11-2,TRBJ2-7,-,-,TGTGCCAGCAGCCTCGGCGGGCCCTACGAGCAGTACTTC,CASSLGGPYEQYF
TRBV11-2,TRBJ1-5,-,many,TGTGCCAGCAGCATCACAGGGAGTTCTGTGCAGCCCCAGCATTTT,CASSITGSSVQPQHF
TRBV5-5,TRBJ1-5,TRBD1,few,TGTGCCAGCAGCTTGGTCGGGACAGGGGACCAGCCCCAGCATTTT,CASSLVGTGDQPQHF
TRBV28,TRBJ1-4,TRBD1,few,TGTGCCAGCAGTTGGGGACAGGTTCAGGGGGAAAAACTGTTTTTT,CASSWGQVQGEKLFF
TRBV4-2,TRBJ2-5,TRBD2,few,TGTGCCAGCAGCCAAGAGGCCCTGACTAGCGGGAGGGCTGGCGGGCAAGAGACCCAGTACTTC,CASSQEALTSGRAGGQETQYF
TRBV28,TRBJ2-5,TRBD1,-,TGTGCCAGCAGCCAAAGCGGAGGGACAGGGAGGCAAGAGACCCAGTACTTC,CASSQSGGTGRQETQYF
TRBV7-9,TRBJ2-7,TRBD2,-,TGTGCCAGCAGCGAACGACTAGCGGGAGTGAACGAGCAGTACTTC,CASSERLAGVNEQYF
TRBV11-2,TRBJ2-1,TRBD2,-,TGTGCCAGCAGCCCCAAACTAGCACTAGCGCCCGAAGGGAATGAGCAGTTCTTC,CASSPKLALAPEGNEQFF
TRBV5-1,TRBJ2-3,TRBD2,-,TGCGCCAGCAGCTTGAAGAGCGGGAGAGGGGATACGCAGTATTTT,CASSLKSGRGDTQYF
TRBV19,TRBJ2-1,TRBD2,-,TGTGCCAGTAGTATAGACCTAGCGGGAGGCCCGGGATACAATGAGCAGTTCTTC,CASSIDLAGGPGYNEQFF
TRBV7-9,TRBJ1-5,-,-,TGTGCCAGAACCCAAGGAGGCAATCAGCCCCAGCATTTT,CARTQGGNQPQHF
TRBV5-1,TRBJ2-5,TRBD2,-,TGCGCCAGCAGCTCAACTCTAGCGGGAGTTGGCGATACCCAGTACTTC,CASSSTLAGVGDTQYF
TRBV20-1,TRBJ2-7,TRBD1,-,TGCAGTGTCCAAAGGACAGGGTTGTACGAGCAGTACTTC,CSVQRTGLYEQYF
TRBV6-1,TRBJ2-1,-,many,TGTGCCAGCAGTGAGCGGAAAAACAATGAGCAGTTCTTC,CASSERKNNEQFF
TRBV29-1,TRBJ1-2,TRBD1,-,TGCAGTGTTGAAGGACAGGGGGCGACCTATGGCTACGCCTTC,CSVEGQGATYGYAF
TRBV20-1,TRBJ2-4,-,-,TGCAGTGCTAGAGATCATCATAGTGGGGGAAACATTCAGTACTTC,CSARDHHSGGNIQYF
TRBV11-2,TRBJ2-7,TRBD2,-,TGTGCCCGCAGTTTAATGACTAGCGGGAGAGGGAACTCCTACGAGCAGTACTTC,CARSLMTSGRGNSYEQYF
TRBV11-2,TRBJ1-5,-,-,TGTGCCAGCAACCTAGGGCCAGACCTACAGCCCCAGCATTTT,CASNLGPDLQPQHF
TRBV4-2,TRBJ2-7,-,-,TGTGCCAGCAGCCAAGAGGATAGCAGTATCTACGAGCAGTACTTC,CASSQEDSSIYEQYF
TRBV5-5,TRBJ1-4,-,-,TGTACCAGCGGCTTGGTTCCGTTGGAAAAACTGTTTTTT,CTSGLVPLEKLFF
TRBV7-8,TRBJ2-3,TRBD1,few,TGTGCCAGCAGCTTAGCGCCGGGACAGGGCAAAGATACGCAGTATTTT,CASSLAPGQGKDTQYF
TRBV15,TRBJ1-4,TRBD1,-,TGTGCCACCAGCACCTCCCTGGGACAGGGTTCCAATGAAAAACTGTTTTTT,CATSTSLGQGSNEKLFF
TRBV11-2,TRBJ2-2,-,once,TGTGCCAGGAGCTTTCGCTCAGGCACCGGGGTGCTGTTTTTT,CARSFRSGTGVLFF
TRBV4-1,TRBJ2-3,TRBD1,-,TGCGCCAGCATCCAAGGACAGGGGACGGATACGCAGTATTTT,CASIQGQGTDTQYF
TRBV11-2,TRBJ2-3,-,-,TGTGCAAGCAGCCGGGGGCAGGGAGGTAGCACAGATACGCAGTATTTT,CASSRGQGGSTDTQYF
TRBV10-3,TRBJ1-5,-,-,TGTGCCATCAGTGAGTTGAGGGGAGGTGGTCAGCCCCAGCATTTT,CAISELRGGGQPQHF
TRBV13,TRBJ2-1,-,-,TGTGCCAGCACCCGTCCGATTAGGACTGAGCAGTTCTTC,CASTRPIRTEQFF
TRBV11-1,TRBJ2-1,TRBD2,-,TGTACCAGCAGCTTAGCATCCTCGGGAGGGCCTAGTGATGAGCAGTTCTTC,CTSSLASSGGPSDEQFF
TRBV29-1,TRBJ2-3,-,-,TGCAGCGTCTGGACGGGGTGCGGAAATACGCAGTATTTT,CSVWTGCGNTQYF
TRBV30,TRBJ2-2,-,many,TGTGCCCGGTCGGGGCGTATAGCGAACACCGGGGAGCTGTTTTTT,CARSGRIANTGELFF
TRBV28,TRBJ1-1,TRBD1,-,TGTGCCAGCAAATCGGGACAGGGACCCTTTGAAGCTTTCTTT,CASKSGQGPFEAFF
TRBV12-3/TRBV12-4,TRBJ2-7,TRBD1,-,TGTGACAGCAGTTTAGGGACAGTCGTCAACGAGCAGTACTTC,CDSSLGTVVNEQYF
TRBV29-1,TRBJ2-6,TRBD1,-,TGCAGCGTTACAACAGGGGATGGGGCCAACGTCATGACATTC,CSVTTGDGANVMTF
TRBV11-1,TRBJ2-1,-,-,TGTGTCAGCAGCTTGGTCGGCAGGGGAGGAGACAATGAGCAGTTCTTC,CVSSLVGRGGDNEQFF
TRBV10-3,TRBJ2-7,TRBD2,many,TGTGCCACCACAAGCGGGGGTAGGAGATCCTACGAGCAGTACTTC,CATTSGGRRSYEQYF
TRBV25-1,TRBJ1-2,-,few,TGTGCCAGCAGTGGCGGACAGTTTTATGGCTACACCTTC,CASSGGQFYGYTF
TRBV11-3,TRBJ2-1,TRBD2,-,TGTGCCAGGAGCTTAGGGCGGGAGAAAAATGAGCAGTTCTTC,CARSLGREKNEQFF
TRBV29-1,TRBJ2-2,TRBD2,-,TGTAGCGTTGGGACTAGCACGGCGAATACCGGGGAGCTGTTTTTT,CSVGTSTANTGELFF
TRBV5-4,TRBJ2-3,-,many,TGTGCCAGCAGCTTCCGGGGTCTGGATACGCAGTATTTT,CASSFRGLDTQYF
TRBV11-2,TRBJ2-3,TRBD2,few,TGTGCCAGCAGCTTAGACCACACTAGCGCTAGCACAGATACGCAGTATTTT,CASSLDHTSASTDTQYF